The sequence of this T cell receptor (beta chain) was determined in a study of Graves' ophthalmopathy and Graves' hyperthyroidism. This clonotype was detected ten times or more. No antigen is known for it. The authors amplified TCR beta CDR3 regions, and they did so from RNA transcripts for repertoire sequencing. HTBI-primed first-round RT-PCR preceded second-round multiplex PCR. One entry per CDR3 protein results from TCRdb running MiXCR on the multiplex PCR reads. The data show around 670,000 distinct CDR3 sequences, with around 40% seen just once and approximately 43% held by the top ten. Broader study findings: The model forecast ophthalmopathy progression, reaching roughly 71% sensitivity and about 75% specificity.

The study excluded patients with other autoimmune diseases, uncontrolled infections, pregnancy or lactation. PBMCs were density-gradient isolated from approximately 9.8 ml fresh blood. The CDR3 loop spans 15 amino acids. CDR1 is LNHNV, CDR2 YYDKDF, per germline (reference sequence). V was shortened by 0 bases and J by 5 bases, with 13 bases between the two germline ends. This sequence was found in an adult man with Graves' ophthalmopathy. Material for sequencing was peripheral blood. The J gene is TRBJ2-5, the V gene TRBV15, with D perhaps matching TRBD2 (6 bases). CDR3 DNA sequence: TGTGCCACCAGCAGAGATACGGGGGTAGGGGAGACCCAGTACTTC. It encodes CATSRDTGVGETQYF. Based on the CDR3 plus reference TRBV15 and TRBJ2-5, the full variable domain is DAMVIQNPRYQVTQFGKPVTLSCSQTLNHNVMYWYQQKSSQAPKLLFHYYDKDFNNEADTPDNFQSRRPNTSFCFLDIRSPGLGDTAMYLCATSRDTGVGETQYFGPGTRLLVL.